This T cell receptor (beta chain) was sequenced in a study of CD8 T cells in ankylosing spondylitis. Study findings and constraints: Significantly higher representation of disease-linked clones was reported for matched ankylosing spondylitis synovial fluid.

The ends lost 2 bases at V and 1 base at J; junction bases unmatched: 5. This CDR3 comprises 15 residues. Germline loops: CDR1 SGHRS, CDR2 YFSETQ. Comment on this clonotype: No antigen is known for it.

Via MiXCR, TCRdb re-called the 5' RACE reads, giving one row per CDR3 protein. The table has 90,000 to 120,000 distinct CDR3 sequences, 24% seen once. This sequence joins TRBV5-1 and TRBJ1-1; 7 positions match TRBD1. The receptor was derived from a male donor with ankylosing spondylitis. Sample: synovial fluid, either unsorted or a sorted T cell fraction (not recorded which). The CDR3: CASSFGAGGNTEAFF. In DNA form, the CDR3 reads TGCGCCAGCAGCTTTGGGGCAGGGGGGAACACTGAAGCTTTCTTT.